The text below deals with one T cell receptor (beta chain). The antigen remains unidentified. These data belong to a study of T cells after yellow fever vaccination. Study results and limitations: A minor fraction of clonotypes spanned both CD4 and CD8 compartments.

TCRdb processed the 5' RACE reads anew with MiXCR; each CDR3 protein has one entry. This sample carries 600,000 to 750,000 distinct CDR3 sequences, about 12% of them seen once, and the ten largest clones take approximately 15%. The CDR3 is made up of 16 amino acids. From germline, CDR1 is MNHNS and CDR2 SASEGT. Unmatched junction bases numbered 4, after V lost 4 bases and J lost 2 bases. The genes are TRBV6-1 and TRBJ2-1; TRBD2 aligns across 11 bases. This TCR derives from a man aged 25-45 years who received the YFV17D yellow fever vaccine. Specimen: PBMCs, collected on the day of the yellow fever booster vaccination. CDR3 in DNA: TGTGCCAGCAGTGGGGGACTAGCGGAGACCTACAATGAGCAGTTCTTC. Amino acid sequence: CASSGGLAETYNEQFF.